This note documents a single T cell receptor (beta chain) sequence. CDR3 length: 15 amino acids. Trimming stripped 0 bases from V and 5 bases from J, with 14 bases between. CDR1 GTSNPN and CDR2 SVGIG come from the germline V gene (reference sequence). With 60 Vbeta and 13 Jbeta primers, the PCR was carried out. Assay: immunoSEQ multiplex PCR; the TCRdb copy retains only in-frame clones and omits some. The data hold about 250,000 clones, with 80% to 95% observed a single time. The source of the sample is a study of cytomegalovirus exposure and HLA in healthy donors. Sequencing was carried out using PBMCs. This receptor was obtained from a girl aged 2 to 9 in good health and CMV-seronegative. The V gene is TRBV30, the J gene TRBJ1-5; weak D call: TRBD1 (5 bases). CDR3 in amino acids: CAWSVRWGVDQPQHF. CDR3 DNA: TGTGCCTGGAGTGTACGATGGGGGGTCGATCAGCCCCAGCATTTT.